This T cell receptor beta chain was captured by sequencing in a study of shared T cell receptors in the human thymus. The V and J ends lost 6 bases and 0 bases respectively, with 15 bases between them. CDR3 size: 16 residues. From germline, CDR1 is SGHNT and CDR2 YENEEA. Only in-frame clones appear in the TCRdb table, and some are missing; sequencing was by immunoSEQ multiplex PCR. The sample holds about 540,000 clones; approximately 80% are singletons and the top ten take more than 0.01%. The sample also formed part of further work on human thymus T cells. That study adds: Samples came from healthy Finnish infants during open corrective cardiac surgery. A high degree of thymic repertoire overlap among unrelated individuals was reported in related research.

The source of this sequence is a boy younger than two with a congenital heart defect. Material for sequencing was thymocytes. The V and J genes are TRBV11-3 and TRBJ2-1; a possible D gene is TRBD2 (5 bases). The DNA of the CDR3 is TGTGCCAGCAGGGACTCGGAGGAGAGCTCCTACAATGAGCAGTTCTTC. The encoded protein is CASRDSEESSYNEQFF. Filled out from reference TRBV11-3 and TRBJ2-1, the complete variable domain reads EAGVVQSPRYKIIEKKQPVAFWCNPISGHNTLYWYLQNLGQGPELLIRYENEEAVDDSQLPKDRFSAERLKGVDSTLKIQPAELGDSAVYLCASRDSEESSYNEQFFGPGTRLTVL.